This record looks at one T cell receptor beta chain sequence and its context. Its target is unknown. The sample is drawn from a study of cytomegalovirus exposure and HLA in healthy donors. Whole-study results and caveats: As a later analysis revealed, most CMV-associated TCR beta chains appeared HLA-restricted. The productive fraction for most TCR beta V segments was about 90% or about 30% in an earlier analysis. The authors enumerated around 150 TCR beta chains as linked to cytomegalovirus. Many donors carried some public TCRs, although rarity characterized most TCR sequences.

The CDR3 has 13 amino acids. Germline V gene sequence: CDR1 SGHDN, CDR2 FVKESK. The trim removed 6 bases at V and 7 bases at J, leaving 5 bases unmatched. Both 60 Vbeta primers and 13 Jbeta primers went into the PCR. Method: immunoSEQ multiplex PCR; TCRdb's copy keeps in-frame clones and lacks some. Seen here are about 140,000 clones, roughly three quarters observed once, and the top ten hold about 1.5%. The sequenced material came from PBMCs. The origin of this receptor is a woman in her twenties or thirties in good health and CMV-seronegative. The chain has TRBV14 and TRBJ2-3, with 9 positions matching TRBD2. CDR3 protein: CASRVAGAYTQYF. CDR3 nucleotides: TGTGCCAGCAGGGTAGCGGGAGCTTATACGCAGTATTTT. The entire variable domain, with the rest obtained from reference TRBV14 and TRBJ2-3, is as follows: EAGVTQFPSHSVIEKGQTVTLRCDPISGHDNLYWYRRVMGKEIKFLLHFVKESKQDESGMPNNRFLAERTGGTYSTLKVQPAELEDSGVYFCASRVAGAYTQYFGPGTRLTVL.